The 20 T cell receptor beta chains below all came from one sample that was sequenced in a study of T cell responses to AZD1222 COVID-19 vaccine. TCRdb's table, derived via immunoSEQ multiplex PCR, lists solely in-frame clones and lacks some. Counted here are under 140,000 clones, about nine tenths occurring once; the ten biggest clones make up 1.6%. Sample: peripheral blood, taken on day 0 of AZD1222 vaccination. The origin of the receptors is an adult in good health.

This chain links TRBV28 with TRBJ1-5; D unresolved. V lost 6 bases and J lost 6, with 12 bases in between. From germline, CDR1 is MDHEN and CDR2 SYDVKM. The CDR3 extends over 13 amino acids. Here the CDR3 reads CASSPIGGQPQHF. CDR3 sequence (DNA): TGTGCCAGCAGCCCCATCGGAGGTCAGCCCCAGCATTTT. Full variable domain (rest looked up from reference TRBV28 and TRBJ1-5): DVKVTQSSRYLVKRTGEKVFLECVQDMDHENMFWYRQDPGLGLRLIYFSYDVKMKEKGDIPEGYSVSREKKERFSLILESASTNQTSMYLCASSPIGGQPQHFGDGTRLSIL.

The rearrangement uses TRBV5-6 and TRBJ1-2; D uncertain. V lost 1 base and J lost 8, with 9 bases in between. This CDR3 is built from 12 residues. CDR1 and CDR2 from the germline V gene are SGHDT and YYEEEE. In DNA, the CDR3 is TGTGCCAGCAGCTTGATTGGATACGGCTACACCTTC. Protein: CASSLIGYGYTF. The full variable domain, with the rest looked up from reference TRBV5-6 and TRBJ1-2, is DAGVTQSPTHLIKTRGQQVTLRCSPKSGHDTVSWYQQALGQGPQFIFQYYEEEERQRGNFPDRFSGHQFPNYSSELNVNALLLGDSALYLCASSLIGYGYTFGSGTRLTVV.

The rearrangement links TRBV19 to TRBJ1-4; D unclear. Per germline, CDR1 LNHDA and CDR2 SQIVND (reference sequence). The CDR3 totals 12 residues. V lost 5 bases and J 8 bases, leaving 9 bases between the germline ends. CDR3 amino acids: CASSPTTEKLFF. The CDR3 bases are TGTGCCAGTAGTCCTACCACGGAAAAACTGTTTTTT.

The chain uses TRBV10-3 and TRBJ1-6, with D hard to call. The V gene's germline CDR1 is ENHRY and CDR2 SYGVKD. Trimming stripped 0 bases from V and 9 bases from J, with 6 bases between. The CDR3 runs to 13 residues. This CDR3 is CAISESWGSPLHF. The CDR3 bases are TGTGCCATCAGTGAGTCATGGGGTTCACCCCTCCACTTT.

J is TRBJ2-5 and V is TRBV5-4, with D unresolved. V lost 0 bases and J 3 bases, leaving 0 bases between the germline ends. The germline gives CDR1 SGHNT, CDR2 YYREEE (reference sequence). The CDR3 covers 11 residues. The CDR3 nucleotides read TGTGCCAGCAGCTTGGAAGAGACCCAGTACTTC. As protein: CASSLEETQYF.

The chain combines TRBV7-8 with TRBJ1-2, with D unclear. The V and J ends lost 2 bases and 2 bases respectively, with 15 bases between them. Looked up from germline, CDR1 is SGHVS and CDR2 is FQNEAQ. The length of the CDR3 is 16 residues. Here the CDR3 reads CASSLRPTEINYGYTF. DNA for the CDR3: TGTGCCAGCAGCTTAAGGCCCACGGAAATAAACTATGGCTACACCTTC.

V and J are TRBV30 and TRBJ1-1, with D possibly being TRBD1 (5 bases). Trimming left V 4 bases short and J 0 bases short, with 15 bases between. The CDR3 spans 15 residues. Germline V gene data show CDR1 as GTSNPN and CDR2 as SVGIG (reference sequence). CDR3: CAWTKSTAMNTEAFF. The CDR3 nucleotides are TGTGCCTGGACTAAGTCGACAGCCATGAACACTGAAGCTTTCTTT.

This chain links TRBV9 with TRBJ1-1; TRBD1 might be the D (5 bases). Trimming took 0 bases from V and 0 from J, leaving 9 bases between them. Germline CDR1 and CDR2: SGDLS and YYNGEE. The CDR3 is made up of 15 amino acids. As DNA, the CDR3 is TGTGCCAGCAGCGTAGGGGGACGGATGAACACTGAAGCTTTCTTT. Amino acids: CASSVGGRMNTEAFF. Looking up the rest from reference TRBV9 and TRBJ1-1 gives the full variable domain: DSGVTQTPKHLITATGQRVTLRCSPRSGDLSVYWYQQSLDQGLQFLIQYYNGEERAKGNILERFSAQQFPDLHSELNLSSLELGDSALYFCASSVGGRMNTEAFFGQGTRLTVV.

A few counts support this clone. CDR3 in amino acids: CAWRAGHLEAFF. The CDR3 DNA reads TGTGCCTGGAGAGCTGGACACCTTGAAGCTTTCTTT. The chain links TRBV30 to TRBJ1-1; a weak D match, TRBD1 (5 bases). The V end was cut by 3 bases, the J end by 7 bases, with 12 bases between. The germline V gene encodes CDR1 GTSNPN and CDR2 SVGIG (reference sequence). This CDR3 spans 12 amino acids.

The chain recombines TRBV5-8 with TRBJ2-7; D is ambiguous. The V end lost 2 bases, the J end lost 1 base, and 7 bases lay between the germline ends. The CDR3 covers 13 residues. CDR1 is SGHTS and CDR2 is YDEGEE in the germline V gene. The CDR3 DNA is TGTGCCAGCAGCTTTACTCTGTCCTACGAGCAGTACTTC. Protein product: CASSFTLSYEQYF.

The CDR3 loop reads CAWSVSNNQPQHF. CDR3 DNA sequence: TGTGCCTGGAGTGTAAGTAACAATCAGCCCCAGCATTTT. The V and J genes are TRBV30 and TRBJ1-5; D is uncertain. Looked up from germline, CDR1 is GTSNPN and CDR2 is SVGIG (reference sequence). The CDR3 is made up of 13 amino acids. V lost 0 bases, J lost 3 bases, and 6 bases lay in between.

The V and J genes are TRBV6-2 or TRBV6-3 and TRBJ1-1, with D perhaps matching TRBD1 (6 bases). V dropped 5 bases and J dropped 1 base, with 11 bases sitting between them. The CDR3 loop spans 14 amino acids. Germline-derived CDR1 and CDR2 are MNHEY and SVGEGT. CDR3 nucleotides: TGTGCCAGCAGTGATGGGGGCTGGAACACTGAAGCTTTCTTT. Its protein product is CASSDGGWNTEAFF.

The chain employs TRBV2 and TRBJ2-7, with D perhaps TRBD2 (5 bases). Deletions cut 4 bases from V and 12 bases from J, with 25 bases between. This CDR3 is 15 amino acids long. CDR1 SNHLY and CDR2 FYNNEI come from the germline V gene. In DNA, the CDR3 is TGTGCCAGCAGTGGGGAATCGATTGAGGGTGGGGTCGCGTACTTC. Translated, it gives CASSGESIEGGVAYF.

The CDR3 sequence is CASSRRTGTYEQYF. DNA of the CDR3: TGTGCCAGCAGCCGAAGGACAGGGACCTACGAGCAGTACTTC. The chain couples TRBV2 to TRBJ2-7; 8 bases agree with TRBD1. Germline V gene lookup returns CDR1 SNHLY and CDR2 FYNNEI. The CDR3 length is 14 residues. Trimming cost V 6 bases and J 2 bases; bases outside gene matches: 6.

The chain is built from TRBV15 and TRBJ2-5, with no clear D. The CDR3 runs to 15 residues. Looked up from germline, CDR1 is LNHNV and CDR2 is YYDKDF (reference sequence). V lost 0 bases and J 4 bases, leaving 12 bases between the germline ends. The CDR3 region is CATSRDRASPETQYF. The CDR3 DNA is TGTGCCACCAGCAGAGATCGAGCCTCCCCAGAGACCCAGTACTTC.

This clone was counted a few times. In DNA form, the CDR3 reads TGTGCCAGTAGTATTATCGGAGCCGGGACAGGGGATGGCTACACCTTC. Its translation is CASSIIGAGTGDGYTF. The chain couples TRBV19 to TRBJ1-2; 10 positions match TRBD1. Unmatched junction bases numbered 10, after V lost 3 bases and J lost 6 bases. This CDR3 spans 16 amino acids. CDR1 LNHDA and CDR2 SQIVND come from the germline V gene (reference sequence).

This clone was counted a single time. This rearrangement joins TRBV5-6 to TRBJ1-2, with TRBD1 matching 7 bases. CDR3 length: 15 residues. Germline assignment: CDR1 SGHDT and CDR2 YYEEEE. Trimming took 0 bases from V and 3 from J; bases not matched to a gene: 5. CDR3 region: CASSLGQGDYYGYTF. For the CDR3, the DNA is TGTGCCAGCAGCTTGGGGCAGGGGGATTACTATGGCTACACCTTC.

Here the CDR3 DNA reads TGCAGCGTTTATTTGGTACAGGGGGGTCGGAAAGCTTTCTTT. Its translation is CSVYLVQGGRKAFF. The chain recombines TRBV29-1 with TRBJ1-1; 8 bases map to TRBD1. The trim removed 5 bases at V and 9 bases at J, leaving 14 bases unmatched. The germline gives CDR1 SQVTM, CDR2 ANQGSEA. This CDR3 has 14 amino acids.

The sample holds one count of this clone. In DNA, the CDR3 is TGTGCCAGCAGCTGGTACCAAGAGACCCAGTACTTC. Encoded protein: CASSWYQETQYF. The rearrangement joins TRBV14 to TRBJ2-5; the D is unclear. Trimming left V 5 bases short and J 0 bases short, with 4 bases between. The germline V gene encodes CDR1 SGHDN and CDR2 FVKESK. CDR3 length equals 12 residues.

The chain links TRBV30 to TRBJ2-7; possibly TRBD2 for D (6 bases). CDR1 is GTSNPN, CDR2 SVGIG, per germline (reference sequence). This CDR3 is built from 14 residues. V was trimmed by 5 bases and J by 2 bases, leaving 16 bases between them. The CDR3 reads CAWGGRKITYEQYF. The CDR3 DNA is TGTGCCTGGGGGGGGAGAAAAATTACCTACGAGCAGTACTTC.